The source of this T cell receptor beta chain is a study of blood T cell repertoires in COVID-19. At the level of the study: The samples span acute and convalescent COVID-19 from the United States, Italy and Spain. PBMCs, B-cell-depleted T cells, or T cells were the source of the cDNA or gDNA that made up the material.

Under the authors' procedure: By means of reference gene primer amplification, nucleated cell counts were estimated. Sequenced by immunoSEQ multiplex PCR; TCRdb stores in-frame clones only, minus some. From that table come the V and J calls and clone size; the DNA was used to work out D and trimming. This table has about 160,000 clones, around four fifths appearing once. From germline, CDR1 is ENHRY and CDR2 SYGVKD. The CDR3 runs 16 residues. This clonotype was sampled from a middle-aged man who had recovered from COVID-19. Sequencing was carried out using peripheral blood. This sequence joins TRBV10-3 and TRBJ1-5; no clear D gene. CDR3 in DNA: TGTTTACACGTGAGTTGTTCAGGTTATAGCAATCAGCCCCAGCATTTT. As protein: CLHVSCSGYSNQPQHF.